The entry that follows covers one T cell receptor beta chain sequence. Per the study methods: Estimates of nucleated cell counts were drawn from the amplification of reference gene primers. The protocol was immunoSEQ multiplex PCR, while the TCRdb copy is restricted to in-frame clones and leaves out a portion. V and J calls and clone size are copied from that table; D and trimming were computed from the DNA. The profile shows about 130,000 clones, 86% of them singletons. The entry originates in a study of blood T cell repertoires in COVID-19. Study summary: Sample material is recorded as cDNA or gDNA derived from T cells, B-cell-depleted T cells, or PBMCs.

The sequenced material came from peripheral blood. This TCR was recovered from a woman aged 70-85 years with COVID-19, enrolled during active disease.

The CDR3 loop reads CASSARGTGVYEQYF. Here the CDR3 DNA reads TGTGCCAGCAGCGCTCGGGGGACAGGGGTGTACGAGCAGTACTTC. V gene TRBV7-4 combines with J gene TRBJ2-7; 10 bases are shared with TRBD1. The CDR3 runs to 15 residues. Germline CDR1 SGHVT, CDR2 SQSDAQ. Trimming took 5 bases from V and 4 from J; bases not matched to a gene: 8.